Below are 8 T cell receptor beta chains sequenced from a single sample in a study of T cell responses to AZD1222 COVID-19 vaccine. Sequencing was performed with immunoSEQ multiplex PCR; in TCRdb, only in-frame clones are kept and a portion is missing. The sample shows about 86,000 clones, 78% of them seen only once. The sample in question was peripheral blood, obtained on day 0 of AZD1222 vaccination. The receptor source for this set is an adult in good health.

V usage is TRBV6-5 and J usage is TRBJ2-7; D is ambiguous. CDR3 length equals 13 residues. CDR1 is MNHEY and CDR2 is SVGAGI in the germline V gene. V was shortened by 4 bases and J by 7 bases, with 14 bases between the two germline ends. The CDR3 sequence: CASSLLGAGEQYF. CDR3 DNA sequence: TGTGCCAGCAGTTTACTCGGAGCTGGGGAGCAGTACTTC.

The V and J genes are TRBV4-1 and TRBJ1-3; tentatively, D is TRBD1 (5 bases). The CDR3 consists of 15 residues. Germline lookup yields CDR1 MGHRA and CDR2 YSYEKL. V lost 4 bases to trimming and J lost 0 bases, with 10 bases between them. The CDR3 is CASSPRQSSGNTIYF. The DNA for the CDR3 is TGCGCCAGCAGCCCTAGACAGAGCTCTGGAAACACCATATATTTT.

V is TRBV18 and J is TRBJ2-7; the match to TRBD2 covers 11 bases. CDR1 and CDR2 (germline): KGHSH, LQKENI. This CDR3 has 18 residues. Trimming at V came to 2 bases and at J to 6 bases, leaving 15 bases not matched to a gene. Written as DNA, the CDR3 is TGTGCCAGCTCACCAAATGTTCTAGCGGGAGGTTCGGGGCGCGAGCAGTACTTC. Amino acid sequence: CASSPNVLAGGSGREQYF. Complete variable domain (other parts from reference TRBV18 and TRBJ2-7): NAGVMQNPRHLVRRRGQEARLRCSPMKGHSHVYWYRQLPEEGLKFMVYLQKENIIDESGMPKERFSAEFPKEGPSILRIQQVVRGDSAAYFCASSPNVLAGGSGREQYFGPGTRLTVT.

The V call is TRBV18, the J call TRBJ2-1, with D perhaps being TRBD1 or TRBD2 (5 bases each). Trimming removed 2 bases at V and 8 bases at J, with 19 bases between. Germline V gene lookup returns CDR1 KGHSH and CDR2 LQKENI. The CDR3 consists of 16 residues. CDR3 protein: CASSPEPGPGHYEQFF. The DNA of the CDR3 is TGTGCCAGCTCACCAGAGCCGGGACCCGGTCATTATGAGCAGTTCTTC.

J is TRBJ1-2 and V is TRBV27; tentatively, D is TRBD1 (5 bases). V was shortened by 0 bases and J by 6 bases, with 8 bases between the two germline ends. This CDR3 region has 13 residues. Germline V gives CDR1 MNHEY, CDR2 SMNVEV (reference sequence). The CDR3 DNA reads as TGTGCCAGCAGTTTATCTGGGGGGGATGGCTACACCTTC. As protein: CASSLSGGDGYTF.

V usage is TRBV9 and J usage is TRBJ2-3, with D perhaps matching TRBD2 (5 bases). Trimming cost V 1 base and J 2 bases, with 14 bases left between them. Germline CDR1 and CDR2: SGDLS and YYNGEE. This CDR3 is built from 16 residues. This CDR3 reads CASSVKGAVTTDTQYF. The CDR3 DNA reads TGTGCCAGCAGCGTAAAGGGAGCGGTCACCACAGATACGCAGTATTTT.

The V call is TRBV7-2, the J call TRBJ2-7; a possible D gene is TRBD1 (6 bases). Germline values: CDR1 SGHTA, CDR2 FQGNSA. The germline V and J ends were trimmed by 5 bases and 4 bases, with 18 bases remaining between them. The CDR3 is made up of 15 amino acids. The CDR3 nucleotides are TGTGCCAGCAGCCCCAACAGGGCACCTTTTTACGAGCAGTACTTC. Translated: CASSPNRAPFYEQYF.

The chain uses TRBV3-1 (or the pseudogene TRBV3-2) and TRBJ1-1, with 7 nucleotides matching TRBD1. Looked up from germline, CDR1 is LGHDT and CDR2 is YNNKEL (reference sequence). Trimming at V came to 4 bases and at J to 2 bases, leaving 4 bases not matched to a gene. This CDR3 has 14 residues. The CDR3 coding sequence is TGTGCCAGCAGCCGGAGGACAGGCAACACTGAAGCTTTCTTT. This gives the protein CASSRRTGNTEAFF.